The rows below give T cell receptor beta chains drawn from one sample of a study of human T cells and chemical hapten exposure. TCRdb reanalysed the RACE reads using MiXCR and keeps one entry per CDR3 protein. The repertoire holds roughly 150,000 distinct CDR3 sequences, with about a quarter as singletons. The sample in question was whole blood, obtained in connection with sensitization to the hapten diphenylcyclopropenone (DPC). The receptors shown here come from a woman aged 18-29 years with alopecia areata. Some clones in this sample may be carry-over from other donors' samples. Each CDR3 is given with its conserved first and last residue. A D gene is named only where the DNA matches it firmly. Clone sizes are given selectively: once, few, many, or a class where the clone is expanded.

CATHHNEQFF | TGTGCCACACACCACAATGAGCAGTTCTTC | few | 10 | . | TRBJ2-1 | TRBV11-3
CASTADRTNSPLHF | TGTGCCAGCACCGCAGACAGGACCAATTCACCCCTCCACTTT | . | 14 | . | TRBJ1-6 | TRBV7-2
CAWSTGFGEQFF | TGTGCCTGGAGTACGGGGTTCGGTGAGCAGTTCTTC | . | 12 | . | TRBJ2-1 | TRBV30
CASSQVGPAGNGYTF | TGCGCCAGCAGCCAAGTAGGTCCCGCCGGCAATGGCTACACCTTC | . | 15 | . | TRBJ1-2 | TRBV4-1
CSVGTGGAKLFF | TGCAGCGTTGGTACAGGGGGGGCCAAACTGTTTTTT | . | 12 | TRBD1 | TRBJ1-4 | TRBV29-1
CASSLYEPSGNEQYF | TGTGCCAGCAGTTTATATGAGCCTAGCGGGAACGAGCAGTACTTC | few | 15 | TRBD2 | TRBJ2-7 | TRBV28
CASSLDRAQETQYF | TGTGCCAGCAGCTTAGACAGGGCCCAAGAGACCCAGTACTTC | . | 14 | . | TRBJ2-5 | TRBV7-7
CASLRLNEQFF | TGTGCCAGCCTTCGACTAAATGAGCAGTTCTTC | . | 11 | . | TRBJ2-1 | TRBV28
CASRTNADTQYF | TGTGCCAGCAGGACTAACGCAGATACGCAGTATTTT | few | 12 | . | TRBJ2-3 | TRBV28
CSFREGPYEQYF | TGCAGTTTCCGGGAGGGCCCCTACGAGCAGTACTTC | . | 12 | TRBD2 | TRBJ2-7 | TRBV20-1
CASSYMGGTQETQYF | TGTGCCAGCAGTTATATGGGAGGAACTCAAGAGACCCAGTACTTC | . | 15 | . | TRBJ2-5 | TRBV6-2/TRBV6-3
CASSQDKTGGTEAFF | TGCGCCAGCAGCCAAGATAAGACAGGGGGCACTGAAGCTTTCTTT | . | 15 | TRBD1 | TRBJ1-1 | TRBV4-3
CAWSFSTASEAFF | TGTGCCTGGAGTTTTTCGACTGCCAGTGAAGCTTTCTTT | . | 13 | . | TRBJ1-1 | TRBV30
CASRRAGGQETQYF | TGTGCCAGCAGACGAGCGGGAGGGCAAGAGACCCAGTACTTC | . | 14 | TRBD2 | TRBJ2-5 | TRBV12-3/TRBV12-4
CASSLAAGRGETQYF | TGTGCCAGCAGCTTAGCAGCAGGGAGGGGTGAGACCCAGTACTTC | . | 15 | TRBD2 | TRBJ2-5 | TRBV7-8
CASSVLLDGNTEAFF | TGTGCCAGCAGTGTCCTTCTCGACGGGAACACTGAAGCTTTCTTT | . | 15 | . | TRBJ1-1 | TRBV5-6
CASSPTGYGETQYF | TGCGCCAGCAGCCCTACAGGGTATGGGGAGACCCAGTACTTC | . | 14 | . | TRBJ2-5 | TRBV4-3
CASSESAGIDEKLFF | TGTGCCAGCAGTGAATCGGCAGGGATCGATGAAAAACTGTTTTTT | few | 15 | . | TRBJ1-4 | TRBV25-1
CASSIGTVDTQYF | TGTGCCAGTAGCATCGGGACCGTAGATACGCAGTATTTT | few | 13 | . | TRBJ2-3 | TRBV19
CSVTGRDIQYF | TGCAGCGTCACAGGGCGGGACATTCAGTACTTC | . | 11 | . | TRBJ2-4 | TRBV29-1
CSAIQNNYGYTF | TGCAGTGCTATACAGAATAACTATGGCTACACCTTC | few | 12 | . | TRBJ1-2 | TRBV20-1
CASSSAGVSYPGELFF | TGTGCCAGCAGCTCCGCGGGAGTAAGTTACCCCGGGGAGCTGTTTTTT | . | 16 | TRBD2 | TRBJ2-2 | TRBV5-4
CASSPWTGGGDEQYF | TGTGCCAGCAGCCCCTGGACAGGGGGAGGTGACGAGCAGTACTTC | many | 15 | TRBD1 | TRBJ2-7 | TRBV7-8
CSVAMIGRYEQYF | TGCAGCGTTGCAATGATAGGCCGGTACGAGCAGTACTTC | . | 13 | . | TRBJ2-7 | TRBV29-1
CATSSSGRAWNEQFF | TGTGCCACCAGCTCAAGCGGGAGGGCCTGGAATGAGCAGTTCTTC | . | 15 | TRBD2 | TRBJ2-1 | TRBV24-1
CASSLEGLGEQFF | TGTGCCAGCAGCTTAGAGGGGCTAGGGGAGCAGTTCTTC | few | 13 | . | TRBJ2-1 | TRBV7-9
CASSGTSRHQFF | TGTGCCAGCAGCGGGACTAGCCGCCATCAGTTCTTC | few | 12 | TRBD2 | TRBJ2-1 | TRBV7-3
CASRTSGSRNEQFF | TGCGCCAGCAGGACTAGCGGGAGTCGTAATGAGCAGTTCTTC | . | 14 | TRBD2 | TRBJ2-1 | TRBV5-1
CAISDFNNQPQHF | TGTGCCATCAGTGACTTCAACAATCAGCCCCAGCATTTT | . | 13 | . | TRBJ1-5 | TRBV10-3
CASSPGHSSSGANVLTF | TGTGCCAGCAGTCCGGGACACTCCTCCTCTGGGGCCAACGTCCTGACTTTC | few | 17 | . | TRBJ2-6 | TRBV2
CASRGTGATNEKLFF | TGCGCCAGCAGGGGGACAGGGGCAACTAATGAAAAACTGTTTTTT | . | 15 | TRBD1 | TRBJ1-4 | TRBV5-1
CASSVTGEPYEQYF | TGTGCCAGCAGCGTAACAGGGGAACCCTACGAGCAGTACTTC | few | 14 | TRBD1 | TRBJ2-7 | TRBV9
CSAEMGRVYGYTF | TGCAGCGCTGAGATGGGGAGGGTCTATGGCTACACCTTC | once | 13 | . | TRBJ1-2 | TRBV29-1
CASSPTLAGVLWEQYF | TGCGCCAGCAGCCCCACCCTAGCGGGAGTCCTTTGGGAGCAGTACTTC | . | 16 | TRBD2 | TRBJ2-7 | TRBV4-1
CSVDSGGGSNQPQHF | TGCAGCGTTGATTCGGGGGGGGGAAGCAATCAGCCCCAGCATTTT | few | 15 | . | TRBJ1-5 | TRBV29-1
CASSGQKENEQFF | TGTGCCAGCAGTGGTCAAAAGGAAAATGAGCAGTTCTTC | few | 13 | . | TRBJ2-1 | TRBV25-1
CASSPKGQVGDTQYF | TGTGCCAGCTCACCAAAGGGACAGGTCGGAGATACGCAGTATTTT | few | 15 | TRBD1 | TRBJ2-3 | TRBV18
CSVDDRGYGEQYF | TGCAGCGTTGATGACAGGGGGTATGGGGAGCAGTACTTC | . | 13 | TRBD1 | TRBJ2-7 | TRBV29-1
CATSAGGNQPQHF | TGTGCCACCAGTGCGGGGGGGAATCAGCCCCAGCATTTT | . | 13 | . | TRBJ1-5 | TRBV24-1
CVTARGVEAFF | TGTGTCACTGCTAGGGGCGTCGAAGCTTTCTTT | few | 11 | . | TRBJ1-1 | TRBV30
CACTVGNTEAFF | TGTGCCTGCACAGTTGGGAACACTGAAGCTTTCTTT | few | 12 | . | TRBJ1-1 | TRBV11-2
CSAPERVDYGYTF | TGCAGTGCCCCTGAGAGGGTCGACTATGGCTACACCTTC | few | 13 | . | TRBJ1-2 | TRBV20-1
CARPRTYNEQFF | TGTGCCCGACCCCGGACCTACAATGAGCAGTTCTTC | . | 12 | . | TRBJ2-1 | TRBV6-2/TRBV6-3
CASSYSGEQETQYF | TGTGCCAGCAGTTATAGTGGGGAGCAAGAGACCCAGTACTTC | . | 14 | . | TRBJ2-5 | TRBV6-5
CASSQGRGDTQYF | TGTGCCAGCAGCCAAGGTAGAGGAGATACGCAGTATTTT | few | 13 | . | TRBJ2-3 | TRBV4-2
CASSLRQGGEQYF | TGTGCCAGCAGCTTACGACAGGGAGGCGAGCAGTACTTC | . | 13 | . | TRBJ2-7 | TRBV7-3
CASSSTGGPYSYEQYF | TGTGCCAGCAGTTCTACAGGGGGCCCTTACTCCTACGAGCAGTACTTC | few | 16 | TRBD1 | TRBJ2-7 | TRBV9
CASSLVQGSVDTQYF | TGTGCCAGCAGCTTAGTTCAGGGTTCAGTCGATACGCAGTATTTT | few | 15 | . | TRBJ2-3 | TRBV7-9
CASSSGHIQYF | TGTGCCAGCAGCTCGGGTCACATTCAGTACTTC | many | 11 | . | TRBJ2-4 | TRBV5-6
CSVGGIGSEQFF | TGCAGCGTTGGAGGGATAGGTAGTGAGCAGTTCTTC | . | 12 | . | TRBJ2-1 | TRBV29-1
CSAPRSGREDTQYF | TGCAGTGCTCCCCGGAGCGGGAGGGAGGATACGCAGTATTTT | . | 14 | TRBD2 | TRBJ2-3 | TRBV20-1
CASSYGGLNSPLHF | TGTGCCAGCAGTTATGGGGGGCTAAATTCACCCCTCCACTTT | few | 14 | . | TRBJ1-6 | TRBV6-6
CASTSDDRGPSTDTQYF | TGTGCCAGCACCTCGGACGACAGGGGGCCTAGCACAGATACGCAGTATTTT | many | 17 | TRBD1 | TRBJ2-3 | TRBV6-2/TRBV6-3
CASSTGTSRSYEQYF | TGTGCCAGCAGCACCGGGACTAGCAGATCCTACGAGCAGTACTTC | . | 15 | TRBD2 | TRBJ2-7 | TRBV7-2
CASSLKGGAYEQYF | TGTGCCAGCAGCTTAAAGGGGGGAGCCTACGAGCAGTACTTC | few | 14 | . | TRBJ2-7 | TRBV7-3
CASSYSGTANEQFF | TGTGCCAGCAGCTACTCCGGGACAGCCAATGAGCAGTTCTTC | . | 14 | TRBD1 | TRBJ2-1 | TRBV11-3
CASSRTGGVSYEQYF | TGCGCCAGCAGTCGGACAGGGGGCGTCTCCTACGAGCAGTACTTC | many | 15 | TRBD1 | TRBJ2-7 | TRBV4-3
CASSKHFEYEQYF | TGTGCCAGCTCGAAGCATTTTGAGTACGAGCAGTACTTC | few | 13 | . | TRBJ2-7 | TRBV7-2
CASSEQIYGYTF | TGTGCCAGCAGTGAACAGATCTATGGCTACACCTTC | few | 12 | . | TRBJ1-2 | TRBV25-1